These T cell receptor beta chains were read from a single sample in a study of cytomegalovirus exposure and HLA in healthy donors. Some clones are missing from TCRdb's copy, which holds only in-frame ones; the method was immunoSEQ multiplex PCR. The sample yields 110,000 to 150,000 clones, 70% to 85% seen once. The material sequenced was PBMCs. Every receptor here comes from a male donor in good health and CMV-seronegative. CDR3s include the opening cysteine and the closing phenylalanine or tryptophan. A D gene is named only where the DNA matches it firmly. Clone size appears in some rows only: once, few, many, or a class for an expanded clone.

v_call: TRBV9; j_call: TRBJ1-1; d_call: NA; cdr3_length: 16; clone_size: few; cdr3_aa: CASSLSGEVRGTEAFF; cdr3_nt: TGTGCCAGCAGCCTCTCGGGTGAGGTAAGGGGCACTGAAGCTTTCTTT
v_call: TRBV19; j_call: TRBJ2-1; d_call: TRBD2; cdr3_length: 14; clone_size: NA; cdr3_aa: CASHYAGDGNEQFF; cdr3_nt: TGTGCCAGTCACTATGCGGGAGACGGCAATGAGCAGTTCTTC
v_call: TRBV28; j_call: TRBJ2-2; d_call: NA; cdr3_length: 16; clone_size: NA; cdr3_aa: CASSPRLGLDTGELFF; cdr3_nt: TGTGCCAGCAGCCCCAGACTAGGATTAGACACCGGGGAGCTGTTTTTT
v_call: TRBV2; j_call: TRBJ2-7; d_call: TRBD2; cdr3_length: 16; clone_size: NA; cdr3_aa: CATEGTSGGLSYEQYF; cdr3_nt: TGTGCCACCGAAGGGACTAGCGGGGGACTCTCCTACGAGCAGTACTTC
v_call: TRBV2; j_call: TRBJ2-1; d_call: NA; cdr3_length: 13; clone_size: NA; cdr3_aa: CASRPGTWFGQFF; cdr3_nt: TGTGCCAGCCGTCCCGGGACATGGTTTGGACAGTTCTTC
v_call: TRBV5-4; j_call: TRBJ1-1; d_call: TRBD1; cdr3_length: 13; clone_size: NA; cdr3_aa: CASSLEGASEAFF; cdr3_nt: TGTGCCAGCAGCTTGGAGGGGGCCTCTGAAGCTTTCTTT
v_call: TRBV5-4; j_call: TRBJ2-1; d_call: TRBD2; cdr3_length: 15; clone_size: NA; cdr3_aa: CASSPAGTSFNEQFF; cdr3_nt: TGTGCCAGCAGCCCAGCCGGGACTAGTTTTAATGAGCAGTTCTTC
v_call: TRBV21-1; j_call: TRBJ2-7; d_call: NA; cdr3_length: 13; clone_size: few; cdr3_aa: CARKAGHHYEQYF; cdr3_nt: TGTGCCAGAAAAGCGGGACACCACTACGAGCAGTACTTC
v_call: TRBV11-3; j_call: TRBJ1-6; d_call: TRBD1; cdr3_length: 15; clone_size: NA; cdr3_aa: CASSLADRTNSPLHF; cdr3_nt: TGTGCCAGCAGCTTAGCGGACAGGACTAATTCACCCCTCCACTTT
v_call: TRBV11-2; j_call: TRBJ1-5; d_call: NA; cdr3_length: 13; clone_size: once; cdr3_aa: CASSSTPREPQHF; cdr3_nt: TGTGCCAGCAGTTCTACCCCCAGGGAGCCCCAGCATTTT
v_call: TRBV9; j_call: TRBJ2-7; d_call: TRBD1; cdr3_length: 15; clone_size: NA; cdr3_aa: CASSVGGGVSYEQYF; cdr3_nt: TGTGCCAGCAGCGTAGGAGGGGGCGTTTCCTACGAGCAGTACTTC
v_call: TRBV13; j_call: TRBJ2-7; d_call: NA; cdr3_length: 14; clone_size: NA; cdr3_aa: CASSLREGAYEQYF; cdr3_nt: TGTGCCAGCAGCCTTCGGGAGGGGGCTTACGAGCAGTACTTC
v_call: TRBV30; j_call: TRBJ1-2; d_call: NA; cdr3_length: 14; clone_size: NA; cdr3_aa: CAWSVRRRTYGYTF; cdr3_nt: TGTGCCTGGAGTGTACGCCGCAGAACCTATGGCTACACCTTC
v_call: TRBV2; j_call: TRBJ1-2; d_call: NA; cdr3_length: 15; clone_size: NA; cdr3_aa: CASRSPGWGGYGYTF; cdr3_nt: TGTGCCAGCAGGAGCCCGGGGTGGGGGGGCTATGGCTACACCTTC
v_call: TRBV7-8; j_call: TRBJ2-3; d_call: NA; cdr3_length: 17; clone_size: NA; cdr3_aa: CASSLVGGTDSTDTQYF; cdr3_nt: TGTGCCAGCAGCTTAGTGGGCGGGACAGATAGCACAGATACGCAGTATTTT
v_call: TRBV18; j_call: TRBJ2-3; d_call: TRBD2; cdr3_length: 19; clone_size: NA; cdr3_aa: CASSPRLAGGTTSTDTQYF; cdr3_nt: TGTGCCAGCTCACCACGGCTAGCGGGAGGTACCACTAGCACAGATACGCAGTATTTT
v_call: TRBV7-9; j_call: TRBJ2-1; d_call: TRBD2; cdr3_length: 16; clone_size: once; cdr3_aa: CASSLGALAGGNEQFF; cdr3_nt: TGTGCCAGCAGCTTAGGAGCTCTAGCGGGGGGCAATGAGCAGTTCTTC
v_call: TRBV19; j_call: TRBJ1-5; d_call: NA; cdr3_length: 18; clone_size: NA; cdr3_aa: CASSKTPGAGAGYQPQHF; cdr3_nt: TGTGCCAGTAGTAAAACCCCTGGGGCGGGGGCAGGGTATCAGCCCCAGCATTTT
v_call: TRBV5-1; j_call: TRBJ2-1; d_call: TRBD2; cdr3_length: 18; clone_size: NA; cdr3_aa: CASSPALAAGPSYNEQFF; cdr3_nt: TGCGCCAGCAGCCCGGCACTAGCGGCTGGTCCCTCCTACAATGAGCAGTTCTTC
v_call: TRBV9; j_call: TRBJ2-7; d_call: TRBD1; cdr3_length: 17; clone_size: NA; cdr3_aa: CASSVGFRGTGQHEQYF; cdr3_nt: TGTGCCAGCAGCGTAGGTTTTCGAGGGACAGGGCAGCACGAGCAGTACTTC
v_call: TRBV7-3; j_call: TRBJ2-7; d_call: TRBD2; cdr3_length: 16; clone_size: NA; cdr3_aa: CASSLASGGSSYEQYF; cdr3_nt: TGTGCCAGCAGCCTCGCTAGCGGGGGCTCCTCCTACGAGCAGTACTTC
v_call: TRBV13; j_call: TRBJ1-1; d_call: NA; cdr3_length: 14; clone_size: NA; cdr3_aa: CASSLRQTNTEAFF; cdr3_nt: TGTGCCAGCAGCTTAAGACAGACCAACACTGAAGCTTTCTTT
v_call: TRBV6-5; j_call: TRBJ2-1; d_call: NA; cdr3_length: 15; clone_size: NA; cdr3_aa: CASSVDRTSASEQFF; cdr3_nt: TGTGCCAGCAGTGTCGACAGGACGAGTGCGAGTGAGCAGTTCTTC
v_call: TRBV25-1; j_call: TRBJ2-1; d_call: NA; cdr3_length: 15; clone_size: NA; cdr3_aa: CASSETQQGSGEQFF; cdr3_nt: TGTGCCAGCAGCGAGACACAACAGGGCTCCGGTGAGCAGTTCTTC
v_call: TRBV5-8; j_call: TRBJ2-1; d_call: NA; cdr3_length: 14; clone_size: NA; cdr3_aa: CASSYRGANNEQFF; cdr3_nt: TGTGCCAGCAGCTACCGGGGGGCTAACAATGAGCAGTTCTTC
v_call: TRBV28; j_call: TRBJ2-1; d_call: NA; cdr3_length: 15; clone_size: NA; cdr3_aa: CASSNTPTRSDEQFF; cdr3_nt: TGTGCCAGCAGTAACACTCCGACGAGGAGCGATGAGCAGTTCTTC
v_call: TRBV6-6; j_call: TRBJ1-2; d_call: TRBD1; cdr3_length: 16; clone_size: NA; cdr3_aa: CASSYTGGQANYGYTF; cdr3_nt: TGTGCCAGCAGTTACACGGGGGGACAGGCTAACTATGGCTACACCTTC
v_call: TRBV13; j_call: TRBJ2-7; d_call: NA; cdr3_length: 15; clone_size: once; cdr3_aa: CASSLYSGARHEQYF; cdr3_nt: TGTGCCAGCAGCCTATATAGCGGAGCTCGACACGAGCAGTACTTC
v_call: TRBV2; j_call: TRBJ1-2; d_call: NA; cdr3_length: 14; clone_size: NA; cdr3_aa: CASSENFAANGYTF; cdr3_nt: TGTGCCAGCAGTGAAAACTTTGCGGCCAATGGCTACACCTTC
v_call: TRBV9; j_call: TRBJ2-7; d_call: NA; cdr3_length: 16; clone_size: NA; cdr3_aa: CASSVVAGASSYEQYF; cdr3_nt: TGTGCCAGCAGCGTAGTGGCGGGGGCGAGCTCCTACGAGCAGTACTTC
v_call: TRBV11-2; j_call: TRBJ2-1; d_call: NA; cdr3_length: 12; clone_size: few; cdr3_aa: CASSFNSNEQFF; cdr3_nt: TGTGCCAGCAGCTTCAATAGCAATGAGCAGTTCTTC
v_call: TRBV9; j_call: TRBJ2-7; d_call: NA; cdr3_length: 15; clone_size: few; cdr3_aa: CASSVGQGISYEQYF; cdr3_nt: TGTGCCAGCAGCGTAGGGCAGGGAATCTCCTACGAGCAGTACTTC
v_call: TRBV11-2; j_call: TRBJ1-1; d_call: NA; cdr3_length: 14; clone_size: NA; cdr3_aa: CASSLNRANTEAFF; cdr3_nt: TGTGCCAGCAGCTTAAACAGGGCGAACACTGAAGCTTTCTTT
v_call: TRBV21-1; j_call: TRBJ1-1; d_call: NA; cdr3_length: 15; clone_size: NA; cdr3_aa: CASSILPGQGPEAFF; cdr3_nt: TGTGCCAGCAGCATTTTACCGGGACAGGGACCTGAAGCTTTCTTT
v_call: TRBV19; j_call: TRBJ1-2; d_call: TRBD1; cdr3_length: 13; clone_size: NA; cdr3_aa: CASSMGQVYGYTF; cdr3_nt: TGTGCCAGTAGTATGGGACAGGTCTATGGCTACACCTTC
v_call: TRBV2; j_call: TRBJ2-7; d_call: TRBD2; cdr3_length: 20; clone_size: NA; cdr3_aa: CASSEAAGTSGSLRIYEQYF; cdr3_nt: TGTGCCAGCAGTGAAGCGGCCGGGACTAGCGGGAGTTTGAGGATCTACGAGCAGTACTTC
v_call: TRBV5-4; j_call: TRBJ1-1; d_call: TRBD1; cdr3_length: 12; clone_size: NA; cdr3_aa: CASSAAGGKAFF; cdr3_nt: TGTGCCAGCAGCGCGGCAGGGGGGAAAGCTTTCTTT
v_call: TRBV19; j_call: TRBJ2-7; d_call: TRBD1; cdr3_length: 17; clone_size: NA; cdr3_aa: CASRPDRGSGIAYEQYF; cdr3_nt: TGTGCCAGTAGACCAGACAGGGGAAGTGGGATAGCCTACGAGCAGTACTTC
v_call: TRBV6-5; j_call: TRBJ2-5; d_call: NA; cdr3_length: 15; clone_size: NA; cdr3_aa: CASSYSDTIKETQYF; cdr3_nt: TGTGCCAGCAGTTACTCGGACACAATTAAAGAGACCCAGTACTTC
v_call: TRBV28; j_call: TRBJ2-3; d_call: NA; cdr3_length: 14; clone_size: once; cdr3_aa: CASSTTVGTDTQYF; cdr3_nt: TGTGCCAGCAGCACGACAGTCGGCACAGATACGCAGTATTTT
v_call: TRBV13; j_call: TRBJ1-6; d_call: NA; cdr3_length: 16; clone_size: few; cdr3_aa: CASSLAGGLYNSPLHF; cdr3_nt: TGTGCCAGCAGCTTAGCCGGAGGGCTCTATAATTCACCCCTCCACTTT
v_call: TRBV6-4; j_call: TRBJ1-1; d_call: NA; cdr3_length: 14; clone_size: NA; cdr3_aa: CASSPTGGNTEAFF; cdr3_nt: TGTGCCAGCAGTCCCACCGGGGGGAACACTGAAGCTTTCTTT
v_call: TRBV4-3; j_call: TRBJ1-3; d_call: NA; cdr3_length: 19; clone_size: NA; cdr3_aa: CASSQDLFRGVGRGNTIYF; cdr3_nt: TGCGCCAGCAGCCAAGATCTCTTTCGGGGGGTGGGTAGGGGAAACACCATATATTTT
v_call: TRBV5-4; j_call: TRBJ2-5; d_call: TRBD2; cdr3_length: 17; clone_size: few; cdr3_aa: CASSLGGGGAGQETQYF; cdr3_nt: TGTGCCAGCAGCTTGGGGGGCGGGGGGGCTGGCCAAGAGACCCAGTACTTC
v_call: TRBV7-7; j_call: TRBJ2-1; d_call: TRBD2; cdr3_length: 15; clone_size: NA; cdr3_aa: CASSLGAGGHNEQFF; cdr3_nt: TGTGCCAGCAGCTTAGGCGCGGGAGGACACAATGAGCAGTTCTTC
v_call: TRBV4-2; j_call: TRBJ2-7; d_call: NA; cdr3_length: 14; clone_size: NA; cdr3_aa: CASSQGPGEYEQYF; cdr3_nt: TGTGCCAGCAGCCAAGGTCCGGGGGAGTACGAGCAGTACTTC
v_call: TRBV30; j_call: TRBJ2-6; d_call: NA; cdr3_length: 14; clone_size: NA; cdr3_aa: CAWRGGAGANVLTF; cdr3_nt: TGTGCCTGGAGAGGGGGTGCTGGGGCCAACGTCCTGACTTTC
v_call: TRBV18; j_call: TRBJ2-7; d_call: TRBD2; cdr3_length: 15; clone_size: NA; cdr3_aa: CASSPRAGGTYEQYF; cdr3_nt: TGTGCCAGCTCACCACGAGCGGGAGGGACCTACGAGCAGTACTTC
v_call: TRBV30; j_call: TRBJ2-6; d_call: TRBD1; cdr3_length: 22; clone_size: NA; cdr3_aa: CAWSHVGGDRDRGSPGANVLTF; cdr3_nt: TGTGCCTGGAGTCACGTAGGGGGCGACCGGGACAGGGGGTCTCCTGGGGCCAACGTCCTGACTTTC
v_call: TRBV19; j_call: TRBJ2-7; d_call: TRBD1; cdr3_length: 15; clone_size: NA; cdr3_aa: CASSIGGQGIYEQYF; cdr3_nt: TGTGCCAGTAGTATAGGTGGACAGGGGATCTACGAGCAGTACTTC
v_call: TRBV19; j_call: TRBJ2-7; d_call: NA; cdr3_length: 15; clone_size: once; cdr3_aa: CASSIDLAPVYEQYF; cdr3_nt: TGTGCCAGTAGTATAGATCTTGCGCCGGTCTACGAGCAGTACTTC